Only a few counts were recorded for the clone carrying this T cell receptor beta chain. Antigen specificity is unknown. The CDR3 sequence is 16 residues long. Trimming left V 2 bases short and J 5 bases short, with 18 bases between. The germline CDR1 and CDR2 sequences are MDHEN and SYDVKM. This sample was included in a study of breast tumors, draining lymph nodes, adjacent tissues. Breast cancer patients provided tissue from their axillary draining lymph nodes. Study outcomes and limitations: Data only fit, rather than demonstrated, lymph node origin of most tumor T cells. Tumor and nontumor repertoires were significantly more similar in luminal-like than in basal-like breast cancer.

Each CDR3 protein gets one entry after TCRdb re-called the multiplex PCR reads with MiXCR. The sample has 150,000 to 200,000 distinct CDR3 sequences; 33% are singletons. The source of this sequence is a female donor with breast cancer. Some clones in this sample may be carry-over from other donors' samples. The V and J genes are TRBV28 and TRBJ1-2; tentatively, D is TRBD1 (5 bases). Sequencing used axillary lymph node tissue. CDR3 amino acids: CASSLPGTTAGYGYTF. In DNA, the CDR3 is TGTGCCAGCAGTTTACCGGGGACGACGGCGGGGTATGGCTACACCTTC.